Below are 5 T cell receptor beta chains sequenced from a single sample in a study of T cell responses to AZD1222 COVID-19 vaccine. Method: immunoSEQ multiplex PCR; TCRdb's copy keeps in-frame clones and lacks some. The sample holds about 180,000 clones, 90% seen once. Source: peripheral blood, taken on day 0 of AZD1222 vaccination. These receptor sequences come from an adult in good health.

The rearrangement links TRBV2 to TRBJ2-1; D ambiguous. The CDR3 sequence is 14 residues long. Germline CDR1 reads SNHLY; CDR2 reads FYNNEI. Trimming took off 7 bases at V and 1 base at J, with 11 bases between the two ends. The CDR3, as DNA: TGTGCCAGCACCCTCTTAAGGTCCTACAATGAGCAGTTCTTC. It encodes CASTLLRSYNEQFF.

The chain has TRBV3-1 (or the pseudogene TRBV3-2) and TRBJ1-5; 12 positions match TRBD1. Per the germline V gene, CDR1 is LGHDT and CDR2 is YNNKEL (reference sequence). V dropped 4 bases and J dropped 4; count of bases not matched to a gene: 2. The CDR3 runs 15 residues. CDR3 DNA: TGTGCCAGCAGCCCGGGACAGGGGGCGAATCAGCCCCAGCATTTT. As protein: CASSPGQGANQPQHF.

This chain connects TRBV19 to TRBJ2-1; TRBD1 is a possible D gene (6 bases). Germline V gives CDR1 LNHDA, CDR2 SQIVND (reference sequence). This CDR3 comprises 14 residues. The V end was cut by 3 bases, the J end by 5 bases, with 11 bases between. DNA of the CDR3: TGTGCCAGTAGTATCCCTCCAGGGGACAATGAGCAGTTCTTC. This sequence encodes CASSIPPGDNEQFF.

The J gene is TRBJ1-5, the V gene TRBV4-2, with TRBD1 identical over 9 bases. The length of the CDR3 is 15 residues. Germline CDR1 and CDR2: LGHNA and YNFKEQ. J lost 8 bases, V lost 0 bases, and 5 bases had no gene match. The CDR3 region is CASSQDGTGLEPQHF. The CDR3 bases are TGTGCCAGCAGCCAAGACGGGACAGGGCTCGAGCCCCAGCATTTT.

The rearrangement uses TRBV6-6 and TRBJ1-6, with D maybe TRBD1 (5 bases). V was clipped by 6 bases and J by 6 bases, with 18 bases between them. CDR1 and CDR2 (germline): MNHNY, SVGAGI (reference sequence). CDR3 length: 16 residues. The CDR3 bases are TGTGCCAGCAGCCCTCATGAGGGGCGCCTTAATTCACCCCTCCACTTT. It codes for CASSPHEGRLNSPLHF.